These 25 T cell receptor beta chains were all obtained from the same sample, sequenced in a study of T cells expressing NK-cell markers. No DNA is given; TCRdb re-called the 5' RACE reads and lists each CDR3 protein once. The ten most abundant clones cover more than 1.4% of a sample with about 460,000 distinct CDR3 sequences. Sequenced input: blood T cells: a sorted CD56 or NKG2C T cell subset, CD4+ or CD8+ T cells, or bulk PBMC T cells (not recorded which). The receptors were gathered from a woman aged 50 to 65 in good health.

This chain connects TRBV4-1 to TRBJ2-3. From germline, CDR1 is MGHRA and CDR2 YSYEKL. This CDR3 is 18 amino acids long. This CDR3 reads CASSQGDSWGSSLGTQYF.

J is TRBJ2-1 and V is TRBV5-1. The CDR3 is made up of 16 amino acids. Germline V gene lookup returns CDR1 SGHRS and CDR2 YFSETQ. Here the CDR3 reads CASSLGHPTSYNEQFF.

The CDR3 loop is CSADLQRGGEQFF. J is TRBJ2-1 and V is TRBV20-1; with no DNA, the TCRdb D assignment of TRBD2 cannot be verified. The CDR3 consists of 13 residues. Germline lookup yields CDR1 DFQATT and CDR2 SNEGSKA (reference sequence).

The chain joins TRBV29-1 to TRBJ2-1. The CDR3 contains 16 residues. Per the germline V gene, CDR1 is SQVTM and CDR2 is ANQGSEA. The CDR3 region is CSVGVFTGMIYNEQFF.

This sequence joins TRBV7-9 and TRBJ2-3. This CDR3 has 14 residues. CDR1 is SEHNR, CDR2 FQNEAQ, per germline (reference sequence). The CDR3 spells CASSLAWSGDTQYF.

J is TRBJ2-5 and V is TRBV7-7; TCRdb outputs TRBD1, but without DNA this stays unchecked. The germline CDR1 and CDR2 sequences are SSHAT and FNYEAQ (reference sequence). CDR3 length: 15 amino acids. CDR3 loop: CASSQGTGGEETQYF.

The V gene is TRBV7-8, the J gene TRBJ2-3; TCRdb indicates TRBD2, and absent DNA this call remains unverified. The V gene's germline CDR1 is SGHVS and CDR2 FQNEAQ. This CDR3 has 14 amino acids. CDR3 sequence reads: CASSLSAGADTQYF.

The chain recombines TRBV5-6 with TRBJ2-3; TCRdb's D gene call, TRBD2, goes unchecked for lack of DNA. This CDR3 comprises 19 residues. Germline-derived CDR1 and CDR2 are SGHDT and YYEEEE. The CDR3: CASSTAQGTSGGITDTQYF.

The chain employs TRBV29-1 and TRBJ2-2; the TCRdb D gene call, TRBD2, has no DNA to confirm it. This CDR3 region has 16 residues. Germline V gives CDR1 SQVTM, CDR2 ANQGSEA. Here the CDR3 reads CSAALLASGSTGELFF.

The rearrangement uses TRBV20-1 and TRBJ2-3; TCRdb's D call, TRBD1, is unchecked because there is no DNA. CDR3 length equals 15 residues. Germline CDR1 and CDR2: DFQATT and SNEGSKA (reference sequence). The CDR3 loop is CSARDITGITDTQYF.

The chain uses TRBV5-1 and TRBJ2-3. Germline V gene lookup returns CDR1 SGHRS and CDR2 YFSETQ. CDR3 length: 13 residues. This CDR3 is CASSLGYSDTQYF.

The chain joins TRBV11-2 to TRBJ2-1; with no DNA, the TCRdb D assignment of TRBD2 cannot be verified. This CDR3 region has 14 residues. The germline gives CDR1 SGHAT, CDR2 FQNNGV. The CDR3 is CASSLVLAGGEQFF.

The chain links TRBV5-6 to TRBJ2-1; the TCRdb D gene call, TRBD2, has no DNA to confirm it. The CDR3 consists of 13 residues. CDR1 is SGHDT and CDR2 is YYEEEE in the germline V gene. The CDR3 loop reads CASSLAGGGRQFF.

This sequence joins TRBV12-3 or TRBV12-4 and TRBJ2-7; no DNA is available, so the TRBD1 call from TCRdb remains unchecked. This CDR3 contains 14 residues. CDR3: CASSLRDSPTKQYF.

J is TRBJ2-5 and V is TRBV20-1; the D gene TCRdb calls, TRBD2, cannot be checked with no DNA. From germline, CDR1 is DFQATT and CDR2 SNEGSKA (reference sequence). The CDR3 length is 15 residues. CDR3: CSARDPRTSRETQYF.

V gene TRBV20-1 combines with J gene TRBJ1-6; without DNA, the TCRdb call of TRBD1 cannot be checked. Germline CDR1 is DFQATT and CDR2 is SNEGSKA (reference sequence). This CDR3 has 15 amino acids. This CDR3 reads CSASPVVTGNSPLHF.

The gene calls are TRBV24-1 and TRBJ2-1; as DNA is missing, the TRBD1 call by TCRdb cannot be tested. This CDR3 region has 17 residues. CDR1 and CDR2 from the germline V gene are KGHDR and SFDVKD. The CDR3 region is CATSDSTGVSAYNEQFF.

This chain uses TRBV20-1 with TRBJ2-1. The CDR3 has 14 amino acids. Per the germline V gene, CDR1 is DFQATT and CDR2 is SNEGSKA (reference sequence). The CDR3 region is CSAETRNTYNEQFF.

The chain uses TRBV3-1 and TRBJ1-1; TCRdb returns TRBD1, unconfirmable since there is no DNA. Per the germline V gene, CDR1 is LGHDT and CDR2 is YNNKEL (reference sequence). This CDR3 has 14 residues. The CDR3 is CASTRGLGNTEAFF.

This chain joins TRBV2 and TRBJ1-5; lacking DNA, the TRBD1 call made by TCRdb goes unchecked. From germline, CDR1 is SNHLY and CDR2 FYNNEI. The CDR3 totals 14 residues. CDR3 loop: CASSAHREVKPQHF. Variable domain in full (rest from reference TRBV2 and TRBJ1-5): EPEVTQTPSHQVTQMGQEVILRCVPISNHLYFYWYRQILGQKVEFLVSFYNNEISEKSEIFDDQFSVERPDGSNFTLKIRSTKLEDSAMYFCASSAHREVKPQHFGDGTRLSIL.

This rearrangement joins TRBV12-3 or TRBV12-4 to TRBJ1-3; the D call of TRBD1 rests on TCRdb alone, since no DNA is present to check it. The CDR3 has 17 residues. This CDR3 reads CASSFGSIGASGNTIYF.

The rearrangement uses TRBV28 and TRBJ2-5; TCRdb proposes TRBD2, but this gene call is untestable without DNA. Germline loops: CDR1 MDHEN, CDR2 SYDVKM. This CDR3 is 16 amino acids long. The CDR3 loop is CASSCRGRSDEETQYF. The whole variable domain, remainder taken from reference TRBV28 and TRBJ2-5, is DVKVTQSSRYLVKRTGEKVFLECVQDMDHENMFWYRQDPGLGLRLIYFSYDVKMKEKGDIPEGYSVSREKKERFSLILESASTNQTSMYLCASSCRGRSDEETQYFGPGTRLLVL.

V is TRBV20-1 and J is TRBJ2-1; TCRdb indicates TRBD2, and absent DNA this call remains unverified. This CDR3 contains 15 residues. Germline V lookup: CDR1 DFQATT, CDR2 SNEGSKA (reference sequence). CDR3 in amino acids: CIPRLSRGEDNEQFF.

The V and J genes are TRBV27 and TRBJ1-1; absent DNA, TCRdb's TRBD1 call cannot be checked. The CDR3 contains 15 residues. Germline V gives CDR1 MNHEY, CDR2 SMNVEV (reference sequence). The CDR3 loop reads CASSLSGRVGTEAFF.

The chain couples TRBV10-3 to TRBJ2-1; the TRBD2 assignment by TCRdb is unverifiable without DNA. Germline V lookup: CDR1 ENHRY, CDR2 SYGVKD. This CDR3 comprises 14 residues. The CDR3 here is CAIGEGLAGGEQFF.